This TCR beta chain derives from a study of T cell repertoires in cytomegalovirus infection. Background on the study: Both a matching HLA type and CMV infection were indicated by public TCR beta signatures. Findings and caveats of the study: Carriers of CMV plus the relevant HLA were identified by cumulative public TCR beta family frequency.

The V gene lost 6 bases and the J gene lost 7 bases, with 19 bases spanning the gap. CDR3 length: 15 residues. Details on this clonotype: What it binds is not known.

In TCRdb, the reads were re-called with MiXCR into one record per CDR3 protein. This table has a few hundred thousand distinct CDR3 sequences, around a sixth appearing once. Sequenced: PBMCs. The receptor's source is a human donor in good health (CMV status not recorded). Some clones in this sample may be carry-over from other donors' samples. V gene TRBV12-3 or TRBV12-4 combines with J gene TRBJ2-1; D is undetermined. The CDR3 nucleotides are TGTGCCAGCAGCCGCCCCGATAGACGCGAAAATGAGCAGTTCTTC. Amino acid sequence: CASSRPDRRENEQFF.